These T cell receptor beta chains were read from a single sample in a study of blood T cells in healthy people across ages. TCRdb re-called the 5' RACE reads with MiXCR, one entry per CDR3 protein. The table includes over 450,000 distinct CDR3 sequences, 24% detected once. This same sample was also part of a study on T cells of mothers and their children.

The material sequenced was blood. These receptors originate from a boy aged 10-17 years in good health. CDR3s include the opening cysteine and the closing phenylalanine or tryptophan. A D gene is named only where the DNA matches it firmly. For some rows the clone size is stated as once, few or many, or as a class when expanded; others skip it.

clone size,D gene,J gene,V gene,CDR3 protein,CDR3 DNA
few,TRBD1,TRBJ2-2,TRBV6-6,CASRLGQGATGELFF,TGTGCCAGCCGACTAGGACAGGGGGCAACGGGGGAGCTGTTTTTT
NA,NA,TRBJ1-3,TRBV18,CASSPVDGRSGNTIYF,TGTGCCAGCTCACCAGTAGACGGGCGCTCTGGAAACACCATATATTTT
NA,NA,TRBJ1-2,TRBV20-1,CSASSGAGVDGYTF,TGCAGTGCTAGTTCGGGGGCAGGGGTCGATGGCTACACCTTC
few,NA,TRBJ2-6,TRBV12-3/TRBV12-4,CASSLRMGGGPGANVLTF,TGTGCCAGCAGCCTAAGGATGGGGGGTGGCCCTGGGGCCAACGTCCTGACTTTC
NA,NA,TRBJ1-2,TRBV6-5,CASSSRTDGYTF,TGTGCCAGCAGTTCCCGGACCGATGGCTACACCTTC
NA,NA,TRBJ2-1,TRBV11-2,CASSRTRTPSYNEQFF,TGTGCCAGCAGCCGAACACGAACACCCTCCTACAATGAGCAGTTCTTC
NA,NA,TRBJ2-3,TRBV11-2,CASSFLGLVPDTQYF,TGTGCCAGCAGCTTCCTGGGGTTAGTCCCAGATACGCAGTATTTT
few,NA,TRBJ1-1,TRBV6-2/TRBV6-3,CASSYPGQGDTEAFF,TGTGCCAGCAGTTACCCTGGGCAGGGAGACACTGAAGCTTTCTTT
NA,NA,TRBJ2-3,TRBV6-2/TRBV6-3,CASSYESGGRDTQYF,TGTGCCAGCAGTTACGAGTCTGGGGGCCGAGATACGCAGTATTTT
NA,TRBD1,TRBJ1-6,TRBV9,CASSLGDRVYNSPLHF,TGTGCCAGCAGCCTAGGGGACAGGGTCTATAATTCACCCCTCCACTTT
NA,NA,TRBJ2-2,TRBV7-9,CASSFKVANTGELFF,TGTGCCAGCAGCTTCAAAGTCGCGAACACCGGGGAGCTGTTTTTT
few,TRBD2,TRBJ2-1,TRBV4-1,CASSSETSGTHEQFF,TGCGCCAGCAGCTCTGAGACTAGCGGGACCCATGAGCAGTTCTTC
NA,NA,TRBJ2-5,TRBV2,CASTPGVLRETQYF,TGTGCCAGCACTCCAGGGGTTCTGAGGGAGACCCAGTACTTC
once,NA,TRBJ1-4,TRBV18,CASSPLRPNLGPKEKLFF,TGTGCCAGCTCACCACTCCGTCCTAATCTCGGGCCTAAAGAAAAACTGTTTTTT
few,NA,TRBJ2-7,TRBV14,CASSHQVAYEQYF,TGTGCCAGCAGCCACCAAGTAGCTTACGAGCAGTACTTC
few,NA,TRBJ2-2,TRBV12-3/TRBV12-4,CASSPQANTGELFF,TGTGCCAGCAGTCCACAGGCGAACACCGGGGAGCTGTTTTTT
NA,NA,TRBJ2-5,TRBV6-5,CASSYGGSETQYF,TGTGCCAGCAGTTACGGAGGGAGCGAGACCCAGTACTTC
NA,NA,TRBJ2-1,TRBV19,CASISTNNEQFF,TGTGCCAGTATCTCCACCAACAATGAGCAGTTCTTC
few,TRBD1,TRBJ2-7,TRBV27,CASSLSGDRDEQYF,TGTGCCAGCAGTTTATCGGGGGACAGGGACGAGCAGTACTTC
many,TRBD1,TRBJ2-7,TRBV4-1,CASSQDRAYEQYF,TGCGCCAGCAGCCAGGACAGGGCCTACGAGCAGTACTTC
NA,TRBD2,TRBJ2-5,TRBV5-4,CASSPTSGRTAKRPQYF,TGTGCCAGCAGCCCCACTAGCGGGAGAACCGCCAAGAGACCCCAGTACTTC
few,NA,TRBJ1-3,TRBV28,CASREISGNTIYF,TGTGCCAGCAGGGAGATCTCTGGAAACACCATATATTTT
few,NA,TRBJ2-3,TRBV27,CATRTPGVRTDTQYF,TGTGCCACCCGGACTCCGGGGGTTCGCACAGATACGCAGTATTTT
NA,NA,TRBJ2-7,TRBV21-1,CASVSETGPYEQYF,TGTGCCAGCGTCTCCGAGACAGGACCCTACGAGCAGTACTTC
NA,NA,TRBJ1-5,TRBV25-1,CASSEFLSNQPQHF,TGTGCCAGCAGTGAATTTTTGAGCAATCAGCCCCAGCATTTT
many,TRBD2,TRBJ2-5,TRBV12-3/TRBV12-4,CASSLGGDQMTQYF,TGTGCCAGCAGTTTGGGAGGGGACCAGATGACTCAGTACTTC
NA,NA,TRBJ2-3,TRBV12-3/TRBV12-4,CASSLPGRADTQYF,TGTGCCAGCAGTTTACCGGGAAGAGCAGATACGCAGTATTTT
many,NA,TRBJ1-1,TRBV7-9,CASSLSGTEAFF,TGTGCCAGCAGTCTTAGTGGGACTGAAGCTTTCTTT
NA,TRBD2,TRBJ2-3,TRBV2,CASHPGRGADTQYF,TGTGCCAGCCACCCTGGGCGGGGGGCAGATACGCAGTATTTT
few,TRBD1,TRBJ2-7,TRBV20-1,CSARGAGTGVYEQYF,TGCAGTGCTAGAGGAGCAGGGACAGGGGTTTACGAGCAGTACTTC